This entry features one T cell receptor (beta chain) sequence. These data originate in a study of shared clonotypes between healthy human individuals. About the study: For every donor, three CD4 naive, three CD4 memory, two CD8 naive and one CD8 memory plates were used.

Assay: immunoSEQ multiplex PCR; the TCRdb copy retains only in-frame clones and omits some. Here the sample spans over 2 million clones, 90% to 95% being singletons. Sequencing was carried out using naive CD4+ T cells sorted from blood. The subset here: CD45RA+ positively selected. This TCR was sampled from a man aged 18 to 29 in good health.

DNA for the CDR3: TGTGCCAGCTCACCACCGGTAGGGATCTACAATGAGCAGTTCTTC. Its protein product is CASSPPVGIYNEQFF. The J gene is TRBJ2-1, the V gene TRBV18; D remains unclear. Deletions cut 0 bases from V and 3 bases from J, with 9 bases between. Per the germline V gene, CDR1 is KGHSH and CDR2 is LQKENI. This CDR3 spans 15 amino acids.